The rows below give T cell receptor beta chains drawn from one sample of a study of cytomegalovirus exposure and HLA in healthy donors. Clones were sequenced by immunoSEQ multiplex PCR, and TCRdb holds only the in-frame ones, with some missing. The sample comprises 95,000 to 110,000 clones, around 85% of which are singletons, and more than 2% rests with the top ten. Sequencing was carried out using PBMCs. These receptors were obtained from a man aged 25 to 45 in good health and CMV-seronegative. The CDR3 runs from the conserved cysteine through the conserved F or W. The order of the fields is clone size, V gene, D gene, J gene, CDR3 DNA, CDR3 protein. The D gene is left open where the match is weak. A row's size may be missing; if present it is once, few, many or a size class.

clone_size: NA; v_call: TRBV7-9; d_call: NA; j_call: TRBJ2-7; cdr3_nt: TGTGCCAGCAGCTTAGTGGGGCAGACGACCGAGCAGTACTTC; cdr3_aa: CASSLVGQTTEQYF
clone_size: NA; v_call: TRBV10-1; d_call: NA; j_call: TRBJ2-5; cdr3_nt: TGCGCCAGCAGTACCACTAGAGGAGAGACCCAGTACTTC; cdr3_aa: CASSTTRGETQYF
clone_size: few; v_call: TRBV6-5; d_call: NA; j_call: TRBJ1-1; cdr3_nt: TGTGCCAGCAGTCTCACACGGGGGAACACTGAAGCTTTCTTT; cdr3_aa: CASSLTRGNTEAFF
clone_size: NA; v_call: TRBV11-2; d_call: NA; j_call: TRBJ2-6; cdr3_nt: TGTGCCAGCAGCTTAAGGCGGGCTGGGGCCAACGTCCTGACTTTC; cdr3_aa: CASSLRRAGANVLTF
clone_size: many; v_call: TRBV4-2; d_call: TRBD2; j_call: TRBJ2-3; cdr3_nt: TGTGCCAGCAGCCAAGATCGGGGGGGGGCAGATACGCAGTATTTT; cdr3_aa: CASSQDRGGADTQYF
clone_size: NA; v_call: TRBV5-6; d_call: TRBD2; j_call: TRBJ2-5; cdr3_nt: TGTGCCAGCCTTAGGCGGGGGGGCTCGGAGACCCAGTACTTC; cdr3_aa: CASLRRGGSETQYF
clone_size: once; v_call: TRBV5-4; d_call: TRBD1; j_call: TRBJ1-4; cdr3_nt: TGTGCCAGCAGCGGGAGGTTTTGGACAGGGGGTGCAACTAATGAAAAACTGTTTTTT; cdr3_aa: CASSGRFWTGGATNEKLFF
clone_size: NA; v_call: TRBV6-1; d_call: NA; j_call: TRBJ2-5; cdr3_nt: TGTGCCAGCAGTACCTGGGGGGGGACAACAGAGACCCAGTACTTC; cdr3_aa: CASSTWGGTTETQYF
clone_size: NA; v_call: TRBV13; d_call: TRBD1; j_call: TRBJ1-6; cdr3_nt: TGTGCCAGCAGCATAAGACAGGGAAATTCACCCCTCCACTTT; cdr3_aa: CASSIRQGNSPLHF
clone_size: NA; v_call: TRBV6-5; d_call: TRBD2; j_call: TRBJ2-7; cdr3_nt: TGTGCCAGCAGACTAGCGGGGGAAGGTGGCGAGCAGTACTTC; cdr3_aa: CASRLAGEGGEQYF
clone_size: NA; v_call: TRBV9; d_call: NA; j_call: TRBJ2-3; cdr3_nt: TGTGCCAGCAGCTTCGGAGCCCCTAGCACAGATACGCAGTATTTT; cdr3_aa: CASSFGAPSTDTQYF
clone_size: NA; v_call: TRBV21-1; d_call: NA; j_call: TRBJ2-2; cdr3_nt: TGTGCCAGCAGCAAAGAAGGGGCAGCCGGGGAGCTGTTTTTT; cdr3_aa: CASSKEGAAGELFF
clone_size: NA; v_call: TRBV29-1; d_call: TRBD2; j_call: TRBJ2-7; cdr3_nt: TGCAGCGTTGAGAGGGCGGGGGGCGCCGGGCAGTACTTC; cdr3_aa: CSVERAGGAGQYF
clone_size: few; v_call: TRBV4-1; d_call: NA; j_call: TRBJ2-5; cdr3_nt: TGCGCCAGCAGCTATATGGAGACCCAGTACTTC; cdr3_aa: CASSYMETQYF
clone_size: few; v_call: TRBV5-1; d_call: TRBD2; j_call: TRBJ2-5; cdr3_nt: TGCGCCAGCAGCTTGGTGGGACTAGGGGGAGAGACCCAGTACTTC; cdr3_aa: CASSLVGLGGETQYF
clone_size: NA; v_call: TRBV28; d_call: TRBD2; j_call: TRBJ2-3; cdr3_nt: TGTGCCAGCAGCCTCAGCGGGAGCTTGGGGGATACGCAGTATTTT; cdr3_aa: CASSLSGSLGDTQYF
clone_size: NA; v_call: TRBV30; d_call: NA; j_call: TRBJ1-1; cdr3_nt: TGTGCCTGGACCCACCCAACAGGTGAAGCTTTCTTT; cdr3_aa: CAWTHPTGEAFF
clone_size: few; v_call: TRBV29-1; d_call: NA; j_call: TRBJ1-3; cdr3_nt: TGCAGCGTGGGGGGGACCGGAAACACCATATATTTT; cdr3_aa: CSVGGTGNTIYF
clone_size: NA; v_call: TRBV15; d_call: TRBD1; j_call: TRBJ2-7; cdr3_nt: TGTGCCACCAGCAGGGGGGGACAGGCCTACGAGCAGTACTTC; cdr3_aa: CATSRGGQAYEQYF
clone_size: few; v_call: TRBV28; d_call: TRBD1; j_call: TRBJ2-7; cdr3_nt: TGTGCCAGCAGACAAGACAGGGTGCGGGAGCAGTACTTC; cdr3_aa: CASRQDRVREQYF
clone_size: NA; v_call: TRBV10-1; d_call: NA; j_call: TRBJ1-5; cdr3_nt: TGCGCCAGCAGTGAGTCTGCCAGGGGTGGCAATCAGCCCCAGCATTTT; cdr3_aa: CASSESARGGNQPQHF
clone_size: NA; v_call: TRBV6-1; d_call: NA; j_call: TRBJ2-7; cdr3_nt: TGTGCCAGCAGTGAGAAATTTGGGGACATGACCTACGAGCAGTACTTC; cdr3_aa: CASSEKFGDMTYEQYF
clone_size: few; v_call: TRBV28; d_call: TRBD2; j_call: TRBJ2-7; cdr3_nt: TGTGCCAGCAGTTTCCCCACGGGAGGAGGCGAGCAGTACTTC; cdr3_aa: CASSFPTGGGEQYF
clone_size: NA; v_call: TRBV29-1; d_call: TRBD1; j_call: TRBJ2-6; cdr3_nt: TGCAGCGTCCGGACAGGGGGCGCTGGGGCCAACGTCCTGACTTTC; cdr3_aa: CSVRTGGAGANVLTF
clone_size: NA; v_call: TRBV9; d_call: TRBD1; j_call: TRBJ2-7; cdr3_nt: TGTGCCAGCAGCACGTCAGGGACAGGGCTCCGCGAGCAGTACTTC; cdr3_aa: CASSTSGTGLREQYF